This TCR beta chain was captured in a study of OX40 agonist ivuxolimab in advanced cancers. Germline CDR1 MDHEN, CDR2 SYDVKM. The trim removed 8 bases at V and 2 bases at J, leaving 5 bases unmatched. CDR3 length: 13 amino acids. Assay used: immunoSEQ multiplex PCR; TCRdb lists only in-frame clones, some missing. The table includes 80,000 to 100,000 clones, around 94% detected once. The material sequenced was CD4+ or CD8+ T cells sorted from blood, taken in a trial of the OX40 agonist ivuxolimab. The rearrangement uses TRBV28 and TRBJ1-2; 7 bases align to TRBD1. The TCR originated in an adult with an advanced solid tumor such as melanoma, head and neck, liver or kidney cancer. In DNA, the CDR3 is TGTGCCAGCTCAGCAGGGGGGAACTATGGCTACACCTTC. Protein sequence: CASSAGGNYGYTF.